This T cell receptor beta chain was documented in a study of CXCR3-negative and CXCR3-positive naive CD8 T cells. Study findings and constraints: In CXCR3-positive naive cells, the TRB CDR3s were more hydrophobic than in CXCR3-negative naive cells.

The method, 5' RACE with UMI labels, was used to prepare the TRB cDNA libraries. After re-calling the 5' RACE reads, TCRdb lists one entry per CDR3 protein, DNA absent. In total, the table holds 75,000 to 95,000 distinct CDR3 sequences. Regarding this clonotype: The antigen is not known.

This CDR3 has 16 amino acids. CDR1 is MDHEN and CDR2 is SYDVKM in the germline V gene. The rearrangement joins TRBV28 to TRBJ2-6; TCRdb calls TRBD1, which cannot be checked without DNA. Sequenced material: naive CXCR3- CD8+ T cells from blood. Subset denoted: CD45RO-CCR7+CD27+CD95- naive CD8+ T cells lacking CXCR3 (TNR3-). The receptor's source is a human donor in good health. Some clones in this sample may be carry-over from other donors' samples. This CDR3 reads CASSPGQPSGANVLTF.